These 11 T cell receptor beta chains originate from one sample sequenced in a study of blood T cells in healthy people across ages. The second PCR ran about 6 to 11 cycles with a sample-barcoded 5' primer and J-beta primers. One entry per CDR3 protein results from TCRdb running MiXCR on the 5' RACE reads. The sample carries 1,100,000 or so distinct CDR3 sequences, around 45% recorded once. What was sequenced was blood. The source is a woman aged 55-69 years in good health.

V gene TRBV27 combines with J gene TRBJ2-5, with D perhaps matching TRBD2 (6 bases). V was pared by 5 bases and J by 7 bases, with 20 bases between. The CDR3 is made up of 15 amino acids. CDR1 is MNHEY and CDR2 is SMNVEV in the germline V gene (reference sequence). DNA of the CDR3: TGTGCCAGCAGTCTTCGGGGTTACCCGCGGGGGACCCAGTACTTC. This translates into CASSLRGYPRGTQYF.

This clonotype was detected a few times. The rearrangement joins TRBV7-8 to TRBJ2-5; 9 nucleotides agree with TRBD1. Germline values: CDR1 SGHVS, CDR2 FQNEAQ. The CDR3 loop spans 16 amino acids. V dropped 5 bases and J dropped 2; count of bases not matched to a gene: 9. The CDR3 DNA reads TGTGCCAGCAGCGTGACAGGGGGAGGGCCACAAGAGACCCAGTACTTC. Protein: CASSVTGGGPQETQYF.

V and J are TRBV7-2 and TRBJ2-7; 16 bases match TRBD2. Germline CDR1 reads SGHTA; CDR2 reads FQGNSA. The ends lost 4 bases at V and 4 bases at J; junction bases unmatched: 10. The CDR3 sequence is 18 residues long. Written as DNA, the CDR3 is TGTGCCAGCAGCTCGCCGGGACTAGCGGGAGGGCCTCGGTACGAGCAGTACTTC. Translation: CASSSPGLAGGPRYEQYF. The variable domain in full, completed from reference TRBV7-2 and TRBJ2-7, reads GAGVSQSPSNKVTEKGKDVELRCDPISGHTALYWYRQSLGQGLEFLIYFQGNSAPDKSGLPSDRFSAERTGGSVSTLTIQRTQQEDSAVYLCASSSPGLAGGPRYEQYFGPGTRLTVT.

The chain has TRBV13 and TRBJ2-3; unclear D gene. From germline, CDR1 is PRHDT and CDR2 FYEKMQ (reference sequence). The CDR3 has 15 amino acids. The ends were cut back, 5 bases at V and 0 bases at J, with 12 bases in the middle. The DNA for the CDR3 is TGTGCCAGCAGCCACCGTTTGGGGAGCACAGATACGCAGTATTTT. Translating it yields CASSHRLGSTDTQYF.

The chain employs TRBV5-5 and TRBJ2-1; perhaps TRBD2 as D (6 bases). Trimming pared 4 bases from V and 8 bases from J, leaving 22 bases between. This CDR3 has 16 amino acids. Germline V gene data show CDR1 as SGHKS and CDR2 as YYEKEE (reference sequence). The CDR3 here is CASSPGVGLGSDEQFF. The CDR3 nucleotides are TGTGCCAGCAGCCCCGGGGTGGGGCTCGGGAGCGATGAGCAGTTCTTC.

The CDR3 spells CASSLALLRGIRGTGELFF. The CDR3, as DNA: TGTGCCAGCAGCTTAGCGCTCTTACGCGGGATAAGAGGCACCGGGGAGCTGTTTTTT. V gene TRBV7-2 combines with J gene TRBJ2-2; D perhaps matches TRBD2 (6 bases). Trimming pared 0 bases from V and 4 bases from J, leaving 21 bases between. Germline lookup yields CDR1 SGHTA and CDR2 FQGNSA. CDR3 length: 19 amino acids.

The V and J genes are TRBV2 and TRBJ2-7, with 8 nucleotides matching TRBD1. CDR3 size: 17 residues. Germline-derived CDR1 and CDR2 are SNHLY and FYNNEI. J gave up 1 base and V 2 bases, and 10 bases lay outside the gene matches. In nucleotides, the CDR3 is TGTGCCAGCAGTGAAACGGTATCGGGACAGGCTTCCTACGAGCAGTACTTC. Protein product: CASSETVSGQASYEQYF.

J is TRBJ2-1 and V is TRBV10-3; 8 nucleotides align to TRBD2. CDR1 is ENHRY and CDR2 is SYGVKD in the germline V gene. CDR3 length: 14 residues. The V and J ends lost 11 bases and 7 bases, in that order; junction bases with no gene match: 13. The CDR3 region has the DNA TGTGCCGTCGGGATAGCGGGAACGGTTAATGAGCAGTTCTTC. It encodes CAVGIAGTVNEQFF.

This chain links TRBV10-3 with TRBJ2-1; TRBD1 is a possible D gene (6 bases). The V end lost 7 bases, the J end lost 4 bases, and 14 bases lay between the germline ends. This CDR3 region has 14 residues. Germline-derived CDR1 and CDR2 are ENHRY and SYGVKD. The CDR3 spells CAITSGTQYNEQFF. Written as DNA, the CDR3 is TGTGCCATCACGTCTGGGACACAGTACAATGAGCAGTTCTTC.

This clonotype has more than one count but fewer than ten. V and J are TRBV12-3 or TRBV12-4 and TRBJ2-7; the D is unclear. This CDR3 comprises 12 residues. V dropped 3 bases and J dropped 5 bases, with 8 bases sitting between them. The CDR3 protein is CASSLTVNEQYF. In nucleotides, the CDR3 is TGTGCCAGCAGTTTGACGGTTAACGAGCAGTACTTC.

This clonotype appeared a few times. This chain's CDR3 is CAWSEGTIYNEQFF. As DNA, the CDR3 is TGTGCCTGGAGTGAAGGGACAATCTACAATGAGCAGTTCTTC. This chain connects TRBV30 to TRBJ2-1, with a weak D call TRBD1 (6 bases). The germline V gene encodes CDR1 GTSNPN and CDR2 SVGIG (reference sequence). The CDR3 runs 14 residues. Between the trimmed V and J ends, which lost 1 base and 3 bases, there was a span of 10 bases.